The clone carrying this TCR beta chain has just a few counts. Its cognate antigen is unknown. The entry originates in a study of T cell clones after liver transplantation. CDR1 LNHDA and CDR2 SQIVND come from the germline V gene (reference sequence). The CDR3 is made up of 14 amino acids. The ends were cut back, 4 bases at V and 5 bases at J, with 12 bases in the middle. Study-level results: Compared with third party-reactive sequences, donor-reactive ones declined more, independent of withdrawal success.

Here immunoSEQ multiplex PCR was the method, and the copy in TCRdb shows in-frame clones only, minus some. The repertoire holds about 75,000 clones, with 80% to 85% as singletons. The origin of this receptor is a human patient who received a liver transplant. T cells may partly derive from the graft donor. Sequenced here: CD4+ T cells from blood, sampled about 50 months after liver transplant. The J gene is TRBJ1-5, the V gene TRBV19; D unresolved. The CDR3 nucleotides are TGTGCCAGTAGTACTAAATTAGGTTATCAGCCCCAGCATTTT. Amino acid sequence: CASSTKLGYQPQHF.